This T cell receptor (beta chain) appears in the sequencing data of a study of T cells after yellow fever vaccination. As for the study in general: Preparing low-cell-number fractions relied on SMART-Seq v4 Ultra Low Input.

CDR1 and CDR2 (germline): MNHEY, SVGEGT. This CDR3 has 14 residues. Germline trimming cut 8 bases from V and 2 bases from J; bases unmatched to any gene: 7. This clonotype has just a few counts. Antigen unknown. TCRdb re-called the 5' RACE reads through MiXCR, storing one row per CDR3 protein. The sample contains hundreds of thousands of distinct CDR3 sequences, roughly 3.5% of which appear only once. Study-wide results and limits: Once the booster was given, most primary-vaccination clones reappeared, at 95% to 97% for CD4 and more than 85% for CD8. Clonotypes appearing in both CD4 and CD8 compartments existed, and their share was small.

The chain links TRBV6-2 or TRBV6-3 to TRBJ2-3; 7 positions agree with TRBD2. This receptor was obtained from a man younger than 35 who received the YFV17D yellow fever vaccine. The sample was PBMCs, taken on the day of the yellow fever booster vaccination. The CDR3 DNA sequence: TGTGCCAGCGGAGCGGGGTTAGTCACAGATACGCAGTATTTT. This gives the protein CASGAGLVTDTQYF.